The present T cell receptor beta chain was sequenced within a study of T-cell memory formation after mild COVID-19. Turning to the study itself: TCR clustering was largely donor specific. Study-wide points: Clones contracting day 15 to 85 were balanced CD4/CD8; later expanders leaned CD4+. Cross-reactive memory seemingly joined, as some responding clones were found in pre-infection memory. A second wave of clones peaked on day 37, and their SARS-CoV-2 specificity went unconfirmed.

The germline V gene has CDR1 SGHDT and CDR2 YYEEEE. The CDR3 is 13 residues long. V gave up 4 bases and J gave up 6 bases, with 11 bases separating them. MiXCR, run by TCRdb on the 5' RACE reads, gives a single entry per CDR3 protein. This table holds about 7,100 distinct CDR3 sequences, roughly 63% found once. In its sample, this clonotype ranks as medium-sized (0.01 to 0.1%). Its target is not known. The origin of this receptor is an adult who had mild COVID-19 (a few samples of this study predate the infection). Cell type and time point are not known. The chain carries TRBV5-6 and TRBJ1-5; D may be TRBD1 (6 bases). Source material: PBMCs or a T cell subset sorted from them (not recorded which). CDR3 sequence reads: CASSTDRPQPQHF. CDR3 in DNA: TGTGCCAGCAGCACCGACAGGCCTCAGCCCCAGCATTTT.